This T cell receptor beta chain was documented in a study of Ad26.COV2.S vaccination and SARS-CoV-2 variants. Sequencing was performed with immunoSEQ multiplex PCR; in TCRdb, only in-frame clones are kept and a portion is missing. The table has about 440,000 clones, 90% seen once. Treatment: about 20 received Ad26.COV2.S at low or high dose, single or two shots; about 5 received placebo; per-sample allocation not given. It was on day 63 after the first vaccine or placebo injection that samples were taken. The receptor comes from a person between 18 and 59 years old who received the Ad26.COV2.S COVID-19 vaccine or a placebo. The sequencing here drew on peripheral blood, taken in a trial of Ad26.COV2.S vaccine versus placebo.

The CDR3 bases are TGTGCCAGCAGCATTAGTCAGGGTTTGGGGGGCTACGAGCAGTACTTC. Protein: CASSISQGLGGYEQYF. This rearrangement joins TRBV7-2 to TRBJ2-7; tentatively, D is TRBD2 (6 bases). This CDR3 is built from 16 residues. CDR1 is SGHTA, CDR2 FQGNSA, per germline. V was trimmed by 5 bases and J by 3 bases, leaving 20 bases between them.